These 6 T cell receptor beta chains originate from one sample sequenced in a study of technical replicates of blood from a handful of donors. The repertoire was sequenced with immunoSEQ multiplex PCR; TCRdb's copy has only in-frame clones and lacks some. The table lists under 100,000 clones, 86% of them singletons. Sequenced input: PBMCs. The receptors stem from a human donor in good health. Some clones in this sample may be carry-over from other donors' samples.

The chain uses TRBV5-6 and TRBJ2-7; D not certain. There are 12 residues in the CDR3. Trimming stripped 6 bases from V and 1 base from J, with 8 bases between. Germline CDR1 and CDR2: SGHDT and YYEEEE. CDR3 bases: TGTGCCAGCACCGACGGGTCCTACGAGCAGTACTTC. It translates to CASTDGSYEQYF. Complete variable domain (other parts from reference TRBV5-6 and TRBJ2-7): DAGVTQSPTHLIKTRGQQVTLRCSPKSGHDTVSWYQQALGQGPQFIFQYYEEEERQRGNFPDRFSGHQFPNYSSELNVNALLLGDSALYLCASTDGSYEQYFGPGTRLTVT.

The V and J genes are TRBV15 and TRBJ2-5, with D possibly being TRBD1 (6 bases). The CDR3 consists of 14 residues. The V end lost 5 bases, the J end lost 5 bases, and 15 bases lay between the germline ends. Germline-derived CDR1 and CDR2 are LNHNV and YYDKDF (reference sequence). The CDR3 sequence: CATSGGGGRETQYF. The CDR3 DNA reads TGTGCCACCAGCGGGGGTGGGGGCAGGGAGACCCAGTACTTC.

The chain joins TRBV30 to TRBJ1-1, with 9 bases fitting TRBD1. V gave up 1 base and J gave up 4 bases; unmatched junction bases: 1. The CDR3 sequence is 13 residues long. Germline lookup yields CDR1 GTSNPN and CDR2 SVGIG (reference sequence). The CDR3 spells CAWSGTGVTEAFF. In nucleotides, the CDR3 is TGTGCCTGGAGTGGGACAGGGGTCACTGAAGCTTTCTTT. Variable domain in full (rest from reference TRBV30 and TRBJ1-1): SQTIHQWPATLVQPVGSPLSLECTVEGTSNPNLYWYRQAAGRGLQLLFYSVGIGQISSEVPQNLSASRPQDRQFILSSKKLLLSDSGFYLCAWSGTGVTEAFFGQGTRLTVV.

The rearrangement uses TRBV7-9 and TRBJ2-7; a weak D match, TRBD1 (5 bases). The CDR3 runs 14 residues. Germline CDR1 SEHNR, CDR2 FQNEAQ (reference sequence). Trimming cost V 5 bases and J 0 bases, with 11 bases left between them. The CDR3: CASSPRQYSYEQYF. DNA of the CDR3: TGTGCCAGCAGCCCCCGACAGTACTCCTACGAGCAGTACTTC.

This clone is a singleton in its sample. V is TRBV5-4 and J is TRBJ2-1; D is undetermined. Trimming shortened V by 1 base and J by 3 bases, and 5 bases separated the two germline ends. The CDR3 contains 13 residues. Per the germline V gene, CDR1 is SGHNT and CDR2 is YYREEE (reference sequence). The CDR3 protein is CASSLTVYNEQFF. The CDR3 nucleotides are TGTGCCAGCAGCTTGACAGTCTACAATGAGCAGTTCTTC. The entire variable domain, with the rest obtained from reference TRBV5-4 and TRBJ2-1, is as follows: ETGVTQSPTHLIKTRGQQVTLRCSSQSGHNTVSWYQQALGQGPQFIFQYYREEENGRGNFPPRFSGLQFPNYSSELNVNALELDDSALYLCASSLTVYNEQFFGPGTRLTVL.

V usage is TRBV9 and J usage is TRBJ1-6; tentative D call: TRBD1 (5 bases). The CDR3 consists of 16 residues. The germline gives CDR1 SGDLS, CDR2 YYNGEE. V lost 4 bases, J lost 0 bases, and 11 bases lay in between. The CDR3 DNA sequence: TGTGCCAGCAGCCGGGACTTAAGCTCCTATAATTCACCCCTCCACTTT. It is translated as CASSRDLSSYNSPLHF.